Listed here are 20 T cell receptor beta chains from one sample, sequenced in a study of blood T cells in healthy people across ages. Primed by a sample-barcoded 5' primer and a J-beta primer mix, a second PCR proceeded for about 6 to 12 cycles. TCRdb reprocessed the 5' RACE reads via MiXCR and lists one record per CDR3 protein. The sample shows about 1.4 million distinct CDR3 sequences, approximately 59% of them seen only once. Specimen: blood. Source of these receptors: a man aged 18 to 30 in good health.

V and J are TRBV7-2 and TRBJ2-4, with 9 bases matching TRBD1. Near its end, the DNA agrees better with TRBJ2-7, so the J call may be wrong. This CDR3 is 14 amino acids long. In germline, CDR1 is SGHTA, CDR2 FQGNSA. DNA for the CDR3: TGTGCCAGCACTCCCGGGACAGGGAAGTACGAGCAGTACTTC. Translating it yields CASTPGTGKYEQYF.

V and J are TRBV2 and TRBJ1-2; D remains ambiguous. V lost 3 bases, J lost 0 bases, and 5 bases lay in between. Germline V gene sequence: CDR1 SNHLY, CDR2 FYNNEI. The CDR3 is 13 residues long. The CDR3 is CASSDETNYGYTF. The CDR3 DNA follows: TGTGCCAGCAGTGACGAAACTAACTATGGCTACACCTTC.

The rearrangement joins TRBV2 to TRBJ1-4; D gene uncertain. The CDR3 length is 13 residues. Germline CDR1 reads SNHLY; CDR2 reads FYNNEI. Trimming left V 1 base short and J 8 bases short, with 8 bases between. CDR3 bases: TGTGCCAGCAGTGAAGTTACGGCGGAAAAACTGTTTTTT. It encodes CASSEVTAEKLFF.

Of note for this clonotype: At one of its ends the junction is not consistent with the germline gene, which may arise from a read error. V is TRBV4-1 and J is TRBJ2-1; a possible D gene is TRBD1 (6 bases). Germline V gene lookup returns CDR1 MGHRA and CDR2 YSYEKL. This CDR3 has 16 residues. The CDR3 DNA is TGCGCCAGCGGCCAAGAGGGGCCAGGGGACTACAATGAGCAGTTCTTC. Translating it yields CASGQEGPGDYNEQFF.

The chain has TRBV6-2 or TRBV6-3 and TRBJ1-5, with 7 nucleotides matching TRBD1. The CDR3 extends over 14 amino acids. V was clipped by 4 bases and J by 4 bases; unmatched bases: 4. From germline, CDR1 is MNHEY and CDR2 SVGEGT. CDR3 sequence (DNA): TGTGCCAGCAGTTCGACAGGGACTAATCAGCCCCAGCATTTT. Its protein is CASSSTGTNQPQHF.

This sequence joins TRBV7-6 and TRBJ2-2, with a weak D call TRBD1 (6 bases). CDR1 and CDR2 from the germline V gene are SGHVS and FNYEAQ. This CDR3 has 14 amino acids. V lost 7 bases and J lost 7, with 16 bases in between. The CDR3 sequence is CASTKTGSRGELFF. For the CDR3, the DNA is TGTGCCAGCACCAAAACAGGGTCACGCGGGGAGCTGTTTTTT.

This clonotype was detected only a few times. This rearrangement joins TRBV7-9 to TRBJ2-3; 8 bases are a match to TRBD1. V trimming: 2 bases; J trimming: 4 bases; junction bases outside the gene matches: 11. This CDR3 is built from 17 residues. Germline loops: CDR1 SEHNR, CDR2 FQNEAQ (reference sequence). Written as DNA, the CDR3 is TGTGCCAGCAGCTTAACAGGCCGGAGGACAGGGTCAGATACGCAGTATTTT. The encoded protein is CASSLTGRRTGSDTQYF.

The rearrangement uses TRBV14 and TRBJ1-1, with 7 bases aligning to TRBD1. The J segment lost 5 bases and the V segment lost 8 bases, leaving 14 bases of the junction unmatched. The CDR3 is made up of 15 amino acids. Per germline, CDR1 SGHDN and CDR2 FVKESK. CDR3 sequence reads: CASLDTNRGVTEAFF. The CDR3 nucleotides are TGTGCCAGCCTCGACACCAACAGGGGAGTTACTGAAGCTTTCTTT. Using reference TRBV14 and TRBJ1-1 for the parts outside the CDR3, the full variable domain is EAGVTQFPSHSVIEKGQTVTLRCDPISGHDNLYWYRRVMGKEIKFLLHFVKESKQDESGMPNNRFLAERTGGTYSTLKVQPAELEDSGVYFCASLDTNRGVTEAFFGQGTRLTVV.

The chain joins TRBV5-1 to TRBJ2-1; D possibly corresponds to TRBD2 (7 bases). The V end was cut by 2 bases, the J end by 2 bases, with 14 bases between. Germline CDR1 is SGHRS and CDR2 is YFSETQ. This CDR3 contains 16 residues. The CDR3 coding sequence is TGCGCCAGCAGCTTCCTAGGGGGACTAACCTACAATGAGCAGTTCTTC. It specifies CASSFLGGLTYNEQFF.

The genes are TRBV9 and TRBJ1-2; D not resolved. CDR1 is SGDLS and CDR2 is YYNGEE in the germline V gene. The CDR3 is 13 residues long. The ends were cut back, 3 bases at V and 2 bases at J, with 8 bases in the middle. In nucleotides, the CDR3 is TGTGCCAGCAGCGGAGACCGAAACTATGGCTACACCTTC. It is translated as CASSGDRNYGYTF. Variable domain in full (rest from reference TRBV9 and TRBJ1-2): DSGVTQTPKHLITATGQRVTLRCSPRSGDLSVYWYQQSLDQGLQFLIQYYNGEERAKGNILERFSAQQFPDLHSELNLSSLELGDSALYFCASSGDRNYGYTFGSGTRLTVV.

The V call is TRBV27, the J call TRBJ2-7; 10 nucleotides align to TRBD1. The CDR3 runs to 14 residues. Trimming cost V 8 bases and J 5 bases; bases outside gene matches: 9. In germline, CDR1 is MNHEY, CDR2 SMNVEV (reference sequence). The CDR3 nucleotides are TGTGCCAGCCAATCCGGGACAGGGGTCCACGAGCAGTACTTC. Translating it yields CASQSGTGVHEQYF.

The chain recombines TRBV29-1 with TRBJ2-1, with D hard to call. The germline V and J ends were trimmed by 2 bases and 7 bases, with 9 bases remaining between them. Germline assignment: CDR1 SQVTM and CDR2 ANQGSEA. There are 12 residues in the CDR3. CDR3 amino acids: CSVELLGNEQFF. CDR3 DNA: TGCAGCGTTGAACTGTTGGGTAATGAGCAGTTCTTC.

The chain joins TRBV29-1 to TRBJ2-3; D gene unclear. Germline CDR1 and CDR2: SQVTM and ANQGSEA. Trimming pared 4 bases from V and 0 bases from J, leaving 11 bases between. This CDR3 is 14 amino acids long. CDR3 sequence (DNA): TGCAGCGTTGCTTTGGCGAGAAGCACAGATACGCAGTATTTT. Its protein is CSVALARSTDTQYF.

The chain joins TRBV5-6 to TRBJ2-7; D is unresolved. V was clipped by 0 bases and J by 0 bases, with 10 bases between them. Germline CDR1 and CDR2: SGHDT and YYEEEE. The CDR3 consists of 15 residues. The CDR3 DNA sequence: TGTGCCAGCAGCTTGGCCCCCGGGCGCTCCTACGAGCAGTACTTC. Translating it yields CASSLAPGRSYEQYF.

This chain joins TRBV6-2 or TRBV6-3 and TRBJ2-5, with 8 bases aligning to TRBD1. The germline V gene has CDR1 MNHEY and CDR2 SVGEGT. This CDR3 spans 15 amino acids. The V and J ends lost 6 bases and 4 bases, in that order; junction bases with no gene match: 10. CDR3 in amino acids: CASRSGQGRRETQYF. CDR3 nucleotides: TGTGCCAGCAGATCCGGACAGGGAAGGCGAGAGACCCAGTACTTC.

This clonotype has more than one count but fewer than ten. This chain uses TRBV10-2 with TRBJ1-2; 9 bases are a match to TRBD1. This CDR3 is 17 amino acids long. After removal of 2 bases from V and 3 bases from J, the junction contained 10 bases not matched to a gene. Germline V lookup: CDR1 WSHSY, CDR2 SAAADI. The CDR3 protein is CASSEAPGQGFDYGYTF. The DNA of the CDR3 is TGCGCCAGCAGTGAGGCACCGGGACAGGGTTTCGACTATGGCTACACCTTC.

About this clonotype itself: The germline gene is not matched at one end of the junction; a read error may be the cause. The chain links TRBV12-3 or TRBV12-4 to TRBJ1-4; D call uncertain. The CDR3 covers 12 residues. CDR3 DNA sequence: TGTGCCAGCAGTTTGTCAGGAGAAAAACCGTTTTTT. Protein product: CASSLSGEKPFF.

The chain combines TRBV27 with TRBJ2-5; 8 bases fit TRBD2. The J call is in doubt because the DNA end fits TRBJ2-7 better. The germline gives CDR1 MNHEY, CDR2 SMNVEV (reference sequence). The CDR3 is made up of 17 amino acids. CDR3 bases: TGTGCCAGCAGTTTAATGGCGGGAGGAATCGGGAGTTACGAGCAGTACTTC. It yields the protein CASSLMAGGIGSYEQYF.

The J gene is TRBJ2-1, the V gene TRBV29-1; 10 bases are a match to TRBD2. V dropped 5 bases and J dropped 8; count of bases not matched to a gene: 3. The CDR3 has 12 residues. CDR1 is SQVTM and CDR2 is ANQGSEA in the germline V gene. CDR3 DNA sequence: TGCAGCGTTACTAGCGGGGTCGATGAGCAGTTCTTC. This translates into CSVTSGVDEQFF.

The chain couples TRBV15 to TRBJ1-2, with D hard to call. Germline assignment: CDR1 LNHNV and CDR2 YYDKDF (reference sequence). V was cut by 0 bases and J by 4 bases, with 9 bases left in between. This CDR3 has 14 amino acids. The chain's CDR3 is CATSRERGSYGYTF. Here the CDR3 DNA reads TGTGCCACCAGCAGAGAACGGGGTAGCTATGGCTACACCTTC.